Listed here are 5 T cell receptor beta chains from one sample, sequenced in a study of T cells after yellow fever vaccination. A single record per CDR3 protein comes from TCRdb applying MiXCR to the 5' RACE reads. The repertoire holds hundreds of thousands of distinct CDR3 sequences, with around a sixth as singletons. Sequences were derived from PBMCs, sampled before the yellow fever booster vaccination. These receptors were obtained from a man aged 18 to 35 who received the YFV17D yellow fever vaccine.

This clonotype has at least ten counts. This rearrangement joins TRBV6-5 to TRBJ2-7, with a tentative D call TRBD1 (5 bases). Germline values: CDR1 MNHEY, CDR2 SVGAGI. CDR3 length equals 14 residues. Trimming took 4 bases from V and 0 from J, leaving 10 bases between them. The CDR3 region is CASSSTVASYEQYF. As DNA, the CDR3 is TGTGCCAGCAGTTCGACAGTAGCCTCCTACGAGCAGTACTTC.

This clonotype has a handful of counts. The CDR3 here is CASSYPRQGGTQYF. In DNA form, the CDR3 reads TGTGCCAGCAGTTACCCAAGACAGGGAGGAACGCAGTATTTT. This sequence joins TRBV6-2 or TRBV6-3 and TRBJ2-3; tentatively, D is TRBD1 (7 bases). V lost 2 bases, J lost 9 bases, and 15 bases lay in between. The germline CDR1 and CDR2 sequences are MNHEY and SVGEGT. The CDR3 has 14 amino acids.

This clonotype was picked up a small number of times. J is TRBJ2-5 and V is TRBV9; D unclear. Germline CDR1 reads SGDLS; CDR2 reads YYNGEE. The CDR3 consists of 12 residues. V was shortened by 3 bases and J by 2 bases, with 5 bases between the two germline ends. The CDR3 loop reads CASSADQETQYF. The CDR3 nucleotides read TGTGCCAGCAGCGCGGATCAAGAGACCCAGTACTTC.

The chain combines TRBV4-3 with TRBJ2-3; unclear D gene. CDR1 is LGHNA and CDR2 is YSLEER in the germline V gene. V shed 5 bases and J shed 6 bases, with 18 bases lying between them. CDR3 size: 15 residues. The CDR3 sequence is CASSTRALTEDTQYF. The CDR3 DNA reads as TGCGCCAGCAGCACCCGGGCCCTAACCGAGGATACGCAGTATTTT.

The gene calls are TRBV29-1 and TRBJ2-1; TRBD1 matches 7 bases. After removal of 3 bases from V and 4 bases from J, the junction contained 6 bases not matched to a gene. This CDR3 has 14 residues. Germline V gene lookup returns CDR1 SQVTM and CDR2 ANQGSEA. CDR3 sequence: CSVESQGEYNEQFF. CDR3 nucleotides: TGCAGCGTTGAGTCCCAGGGGGAATACAATGAGCAGTTCTTC.